This is a list of T cell receptor beta chains from one sample in a study of blood T cell repertoires in COVID-19. Profiling relied on immunoSEQ multiplex PCR, and the TCRdb table lists in-frame clones only, not all of them. This sample yields 90,000 to 120,000 clones, of which approximately 80% are seen a single time; more than 4% belongs to the top ten. The sequenced sample was peripheral blood. Receptors originate from a man aged 70 or older with acute or convalescent COVID-19. CDR3s include the opening cysteine and the closing phenylalanine or tryptophan. Each record gives: V gene, clone size, J gene, D gene, CDR3 protein, CDR3 DNA. D genes are given only for firm matches. For some rows the clone size is stated as once, few or many, or as a class when expanded; others skip it.

V gene: TRBV19; clone size: .; J gene: TRBJ1-2; D gene: TRBD1; CDR3 protein: CASSPAGGATYGYTF; CDR3 DNA: TGTGCCAGTAGTCCCGCAGGGGGCGCTACCTATGGCTACACCTTC
V gene: TRBV15; clone size: .; J gene: TRBJ1-3; D gene: .; CDR3 protein: CATSRALPGSGNTIYF; CDR3 DNA: TGTGCCACCAGCAGAGCACTTCCAGGCTCTGGAAACACCATATATTTT
V gene: TRBV6-1; clone size: .; J gene: TRBJ2-3; D gene: TRBD2; CDR3 protein: CASSELAGVNTQYF; CDR3 DNA: TGTGCCAGCAGTGAACTAGCGGGGGTAAATACGCAGTATTTT
V gene: TRBV28; clone size: few; J gene: TRBJ1-2; D gene: .; CDR3 protein: CASSLARDWYGYTF; CDR3 DNA: TGTGCCAGCAGTTTAGCCAGGGATTGGTATGGCTACACCTTC
V gene: TRBV19; clone size: .; J gene: TRBJ1-4; D gene: .; CDR3 protein: CASSKGLRVNEKLFF; CDR3 DNA: TGTGCCAGTAGTAAGGGGCTCAGGGTAAATGAAAAACTGTTTTTT
V gene: TRBV4-2; clone size: once; J gene: TRBJ1-2; D gene: .; CDR3 protein: CASSQDLGGKGYGYTF; CDR3 DNA: TGTGCCAGCAGCCAAGATCTTGGGGGGAAAGGGTATGGCTACACCTTC
V gene: TRBV2; clone size: .; J gene: TRBJ1-4; D gene: .; CDR3 protein: CASRAGSMSGKLFF; CDR3 DNA: TGTGCCAGCAGAGCGGGGTCCATGAGCGGAAAACTGTTTTTT
V gene: TRBV19; clone size: few; J gene: TRBJ1-5; D gene: TRBD1; CDR3 protein: CASSIKDRENQPQHF; CDR3 DNA: TGTGCCAGTAGTATTAAGGACAGGGAGAATCAGCCCCAGCATTTT
V gene: TRBV5-1; clone size: .; J gene: TRBJ2-2; D gene: TRBD2; CDR3 protein: CASSLTSGGAGELFF; CDR3 DNA: TGCGCCAGCAGCCTGACTAGCGGGGGGGCCGGGGAGCTGTTTTTT
V gene: TRBV6-5; clone size: .; J gene: TRBJ1-1; D gene: .; CDR3 protein: CASSRAGETEAFF; CDR3 DNA: TGTGCCAGCAGTCGAGCGGGGGAAACTGAAGCTTTCTTT
V gene: TRBV7-8; clone size: .; J gene: TRBJ2-7; D gene: TRBD2; CDR3 protein: CASSSLAGRSYEQYF; CDR3 DNA: TGTGCCAGCAGCTCCTTAGCGGGGAGGTCCTACGAGCAGTACTTC
V gene: TRBV6-5; clone size: .; J gene: TRBJ2-1; D gene: .; CDR3 protein: CASSDQYSSYNEQFF; CDR3 DNA: TGTGCCAGCAGCGACCAATACAGCTCCTACAATGAGCAGTTCTTC
V gene: TRBV9; clone size: .; J gene: TRBJ1-1; D gene: TRBD1; CDR3 protein: CASSAQGGNTEAFF; CDR3 DNA: TGTGCCAGCAGCGCTCAGGGGGGGAACACTGAAGCTTTCTTT
V gene: TRBV11-3; clone size: once; J gene: TRBJ1-1; D gene: .; CDR3 protein: CASSFAMNTEAFF; CDR3 DNA: TGTGCCAGCAGCTTCGCGATGAACACTGAAGCTTTCTTT
V gene: TRBV19; clone size: .; J gene: TRBJ2-6; D gene: TRBD1; CDR3 protein: CASSIETGLTTGANVLTF; CDR3 DNA: TGTGCCAGTAGTATAGAGACAGGGTTAACTACTGGGGCCAACGTCCTGACTTTC
V gene: TRBV5-1; clone size: few; J gene: TRBJ1-6; D gene: .; CDR3 protein: CASSDSQGSNSPLHF; CDR3 DNA: TGCGCCAGCAGCGATTCACAGGGATCCAATTCACCCCTCCACTTT
V gene: TRBV6-2/TRBV6-3; clone size: .; J gene: TRBJ1-5; D gene: TRBD1; CDR3 protein: CASSRGGDQPQHF; CDR3 DNA: TGTGCCAGCAGCAGGGGGGGGGATCAGCCCCAGCATTTT
V gene: TRBV5-1; clone size: .; J gene: TRBJ1-3; D gene: .; CDR3 protein: CASSLAGDSGNTIYF; CDR3 DNA: TGCGCCAGCAGCTTGGCGGGGGACTCTGGAAACACCATATATTTT
V gene: TRBV4-2; clone size: few; J gene: TRBJ2-2; D gene: .; CDR3 protein: CASSQGRGGGELFF; CDR3 DNA: TGTGCCAGCAGCCAAGGAAGAGGGGGTGGGGAGCTGTTTTTT
V gene: TRBV5-1; clone size: once; J gene: TRBJ2-1; D gene: .; CDR3 protein: CASSLGAQMNNEQFF; CDR3 DNA: TGCGCCAGCAGCTTGGGGGCTCAAATGAACAATGAGCAGTTCTTC
V gene: TRBV5-3; clone size: .; J gene: TRBJ2-1; D gene: TRBD2; CDR3 protein: CARSLSRLAGGSSYNEQFF; CDR3 DNA: TGTGCCAGAAGCTTGTCGAGACTAGCGGGGGGAAGCTCCTACAATGAGCAGTTCTTC
V gene: TRBV3-1/TRBV3-2; clone size: once; J gene: TRBJ2-3; D gene: TRBD2; CDR3 protein: CASSVGGGGAADTQYF; CDR3 DNA: TGTGCCAGCAGCGTAGGAGGCGGGGGGGCCGCGGATACGCAGTATTTT
V gene: TRBV5-5; clone size: .; J gene: TRBJ2-3; D gene: .; CDR3 protein: CASSLAGAGADTQYF; CDR3 DNA: TGTGCCAGCAGCTTGGCGGGGGCGGGGGCGGATACGCAGTATTTT
V gene: TRBV6-5; clone size: .; J gene: TRBJ1-1; D gene: TRBD1; CDR3 protein: CASSDGQGDTEAFF; CDR3 DNA: TGTGCCAGCAGCGACGGACAGGGGGATACTGAAGCTTTCTTT